The following is a T cell receptor (beta chain) sequence with its context. This clone was picked up one time. This receptor's antigen is unknown. Per-base qualities were not stored, and no clone one base away is much larger. From the cysteine through the phenylalanine, the CDR3 covers 14 amino acids. Only the CDR3 DNA is retained, 42 bases long and in frame from the first base. A distance of 9 bases separates the germline ends of V and J, which lose 1 base and 6 bases respectively. The germline V gene yields SGHNT for CDR1 and YENEEA for CDR2. TCRbeta CDR3 regions were amplified from genomic DNA by means of the immunoSEQ Assay, a bias-controlled multiplex PCR. The source study handled its data this way. Within the assay, amplification of reference gene primers was used to estimate how many nucleated cells each sample contained. Sequence reads were collapsed and filtered to measure the absolute abundance of every unique TCRbeta CDR3 rearrangement. For each sample, productive Simpson clonality was calculated as the square root of Simpson's diversity index across productive rearrangements. In TCRdb, the immuneACCESS table is reduced to in-frame sequences with V and J assigned. These tables do not hold every clone; where another copy was compared, an unresolved V gene accounts for under half, and the others remain unexplained. That table is the source of V, J and clone size, and D and trimming were worked out from the DNA. This sample holds around 250,000 clones; approximately 82% were observed only once. Approximately 5.4% of the sample is in the top ten clones.

These data belong to a study of blood T cell repertoires in COVID-19 (dated by TCRdb to about 2020). In the study overall: Samples from collaborators originated in the United States, Italy and Spain and spanned both the acute and convalescent phases of COVID-19. The prospective study material was composed of cDNA or gDNA derived from T cells, B-cell-depleted T cells, or PBMCs. Subjects who had been exposed to COVID-19, were actively infected with it, or had recovered from it provided the deeply sampled blood TCRbeta repertoires that made up the dataset. The repertoires were made available in a free public database intended to serve as a resource for research on the immune response to SARS-CoV-2. Samples came from the ongoing ImmuneRACE study (first 160 participants) plus 1,254 subjects from 6 global collaborators. A de-identified subject ID, COVID-19 status, age in years and sex were almost always included in the sample metadata. Where available, HLA class I and class II types were taken from metadata supplied by the sample provider and were not determined by assay-based typing.

Collaborating institutions collected whole blood in K2EDTA tubes following their own protocols. Collaborator samples were shipped for TCRbeta analysis as frozen whole blood, isolated PBMCs, or DNA extracted from either sample type. Paper-wide results and their limitations: Clinical and demographic metadata were provided uncurated, with the amount varying by source and participant.

The receptor was derived from a man older than 75 with acute or convalescent COVID-19. Input material: peripheral blood. The chain couples TRBV11-3 to TRBJ2-2; confidence is insufficient to name the D gene. The nucleotide sequence reads TGTGCCAGCAGCTTAGGACACTTCCCCGGGGAGCTGTTTTTT. Its product reads: CASSLGHFPGELFF.